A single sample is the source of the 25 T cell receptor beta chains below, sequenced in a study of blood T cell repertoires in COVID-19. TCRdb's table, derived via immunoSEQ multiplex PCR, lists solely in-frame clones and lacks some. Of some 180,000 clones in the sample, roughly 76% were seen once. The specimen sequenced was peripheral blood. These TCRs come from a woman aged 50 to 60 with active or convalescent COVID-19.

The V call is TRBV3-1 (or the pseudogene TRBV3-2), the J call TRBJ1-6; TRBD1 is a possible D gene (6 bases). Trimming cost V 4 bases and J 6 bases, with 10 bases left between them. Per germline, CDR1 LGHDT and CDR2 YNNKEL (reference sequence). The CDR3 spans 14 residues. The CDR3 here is CASSLGQVNSPLHF. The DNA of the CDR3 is TGTGCCAGCAGCCTGGGACAAGTTAATTCACCCCTCCACTTT.

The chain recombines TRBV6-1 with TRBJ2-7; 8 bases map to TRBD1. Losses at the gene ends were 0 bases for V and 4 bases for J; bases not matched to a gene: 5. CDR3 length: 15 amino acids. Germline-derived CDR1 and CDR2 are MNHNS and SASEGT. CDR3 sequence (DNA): TGTGCCAGCAGTGAAGCCCCGGGACAGGTATACGAGCAGTACTTC. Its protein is CASSEAPGQVYEQYF.

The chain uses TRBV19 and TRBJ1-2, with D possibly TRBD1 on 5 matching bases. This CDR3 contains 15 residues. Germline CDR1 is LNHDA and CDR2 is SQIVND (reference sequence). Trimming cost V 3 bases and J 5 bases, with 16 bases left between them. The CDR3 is CASSMGQVTSYGYTF. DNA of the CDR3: TGTGCCAGTAGTATGGGGCAGGTGACTTCTTATGGCTACACCTTC.

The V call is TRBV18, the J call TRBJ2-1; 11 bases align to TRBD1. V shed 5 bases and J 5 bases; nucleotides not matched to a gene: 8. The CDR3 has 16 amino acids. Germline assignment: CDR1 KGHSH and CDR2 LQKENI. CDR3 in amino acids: CASSTDRGRMDNEQFF. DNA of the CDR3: TGTGCCAGCTCAACGGACAGGGGGCGCATGGACAATGAGCAGTTCTTC.

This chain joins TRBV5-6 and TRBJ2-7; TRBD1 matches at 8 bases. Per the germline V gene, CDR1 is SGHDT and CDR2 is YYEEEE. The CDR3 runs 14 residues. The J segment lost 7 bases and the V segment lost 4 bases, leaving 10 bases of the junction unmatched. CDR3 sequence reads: CASSEGQVAREQYF. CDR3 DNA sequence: TGTGCCAGCAGCGAGGGACAGGTGGCCAGGGAGCAGTACTTC.

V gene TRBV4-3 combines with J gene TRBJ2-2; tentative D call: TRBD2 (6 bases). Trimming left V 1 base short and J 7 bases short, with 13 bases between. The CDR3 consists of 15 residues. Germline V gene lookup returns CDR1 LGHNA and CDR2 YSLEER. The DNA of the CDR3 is TGCGCCAGCAGCCAAGCTCGGGTAGCGGACGGGGAGCTGTTTTTT. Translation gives CASSQARVADGELFF.

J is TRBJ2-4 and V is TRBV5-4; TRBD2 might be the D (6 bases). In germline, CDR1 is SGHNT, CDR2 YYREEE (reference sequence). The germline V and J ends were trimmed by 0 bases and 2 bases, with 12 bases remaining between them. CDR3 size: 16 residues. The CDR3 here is CASSLGGEVTKNIQYF. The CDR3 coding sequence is TGTGCCAGCAGCTTGGGGGGGGAAGTGACCAAAAACATTCAGTACTTC.

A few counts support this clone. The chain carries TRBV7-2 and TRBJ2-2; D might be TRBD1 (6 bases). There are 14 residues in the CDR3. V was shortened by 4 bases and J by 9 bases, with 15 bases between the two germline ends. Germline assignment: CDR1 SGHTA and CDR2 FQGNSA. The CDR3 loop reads CASSSRVWDRELFF. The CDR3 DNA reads TGTGCCAGCAGCTCACGGGTCTGGGACAGGGAGCTGTTTTTT.

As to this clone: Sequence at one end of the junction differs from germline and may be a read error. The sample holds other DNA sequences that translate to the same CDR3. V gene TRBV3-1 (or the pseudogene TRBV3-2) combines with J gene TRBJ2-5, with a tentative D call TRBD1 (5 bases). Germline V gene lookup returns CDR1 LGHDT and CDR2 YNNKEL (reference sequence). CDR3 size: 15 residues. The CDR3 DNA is TGTGCCAGCAGTCAAGCCCGGACAAGACAAGAGACCCAGTACTTC. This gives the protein CASSQARTRQETQYF.

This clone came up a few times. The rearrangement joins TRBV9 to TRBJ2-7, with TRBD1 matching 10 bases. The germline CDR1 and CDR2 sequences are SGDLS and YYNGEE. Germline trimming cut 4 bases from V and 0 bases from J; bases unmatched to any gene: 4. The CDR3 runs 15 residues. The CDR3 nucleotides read TGTGCCAGCAGCCCTGGGACAGGGGACTCCTACGAGCAGTACTTC. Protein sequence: CASSPGTGDSYEQYF.

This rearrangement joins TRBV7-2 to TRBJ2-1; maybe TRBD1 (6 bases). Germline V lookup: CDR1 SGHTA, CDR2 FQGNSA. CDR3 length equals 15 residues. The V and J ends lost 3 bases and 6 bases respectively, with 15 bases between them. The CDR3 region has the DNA TGTGCCAGCAGCTTTCAAAGCCACAGGGCCAATGAGCAGTTCTTC. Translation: CASSFQSHRANEQFF.

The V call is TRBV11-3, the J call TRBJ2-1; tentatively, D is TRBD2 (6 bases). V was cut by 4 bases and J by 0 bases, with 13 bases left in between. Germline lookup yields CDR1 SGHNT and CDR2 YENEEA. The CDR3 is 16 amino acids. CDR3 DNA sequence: TGTGCCAGCAGCTCATATAGCGGTAGCTCCTACAATGAGCAGTTCTTC. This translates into CASSSYSGSSYNEQFF. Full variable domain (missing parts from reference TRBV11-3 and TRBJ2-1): EAGVVQSPRYKIIEKKQPVAFWCNPISGHNTLYWYLQNLGQGPELLIRYENEEAVDDSQLPKDRFSAERLKGVDSTLKIQPAELGDSAVYLCASSSYSGSSYNEQFFGPGTRLTVL.

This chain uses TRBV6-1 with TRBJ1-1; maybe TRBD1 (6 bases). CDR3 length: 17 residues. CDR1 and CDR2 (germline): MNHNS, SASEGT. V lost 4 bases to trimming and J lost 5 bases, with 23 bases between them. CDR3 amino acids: CASSAYTGIGAETEAFF. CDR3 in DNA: TGTGCCAGCAGTGCTTATACAGGGATCGGAGCTGAGACTGAAGCTTTCTTT.

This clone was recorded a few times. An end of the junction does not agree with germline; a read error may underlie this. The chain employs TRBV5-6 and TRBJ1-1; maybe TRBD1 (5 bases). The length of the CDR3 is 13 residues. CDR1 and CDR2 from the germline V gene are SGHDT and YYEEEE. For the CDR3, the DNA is TGTGCCAGCAGCTTAACACTGGACACCGAAGCTTTCTTT. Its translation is CASSLTLDTEAFF.

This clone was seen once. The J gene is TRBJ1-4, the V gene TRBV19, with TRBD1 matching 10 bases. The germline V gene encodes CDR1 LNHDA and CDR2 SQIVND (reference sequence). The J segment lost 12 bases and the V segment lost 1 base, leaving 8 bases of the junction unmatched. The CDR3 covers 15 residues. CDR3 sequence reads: CASSIAGTGVKELFF. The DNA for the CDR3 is TGTGCCAGTAGTATAGCCGGGACAGGGGTGAAGGAACTGTTTTTT.

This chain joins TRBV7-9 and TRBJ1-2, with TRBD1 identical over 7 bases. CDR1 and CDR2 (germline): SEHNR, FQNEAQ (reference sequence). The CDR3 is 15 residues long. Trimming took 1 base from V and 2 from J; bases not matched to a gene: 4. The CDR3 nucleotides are TGTGCCAGCAGCTTAGATAGGGGGCAGAACTATGGCTACACCTTC. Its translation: CASSLDRGQNYGYTF. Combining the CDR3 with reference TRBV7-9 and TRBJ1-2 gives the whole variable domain DTGVSQNPRHKITKRGQNVTFRCDPISEHNRLYWYRQTLGQGPEFLTYFQNEAQLEKSRLLSDRFSAERPKGSFSTLEIQRTEQGDSAMYLCASSLDRGQNYGYTFGSGTRLTVV.

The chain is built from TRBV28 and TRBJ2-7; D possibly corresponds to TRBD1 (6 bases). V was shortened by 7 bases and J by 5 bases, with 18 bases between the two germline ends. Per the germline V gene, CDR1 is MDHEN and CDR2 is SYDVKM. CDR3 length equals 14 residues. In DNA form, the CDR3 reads TGTGCCAGCACCCTAGGAACAGGGCGACACGAGCAGTACTTC. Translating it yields CASTLGTGRHEQYF.

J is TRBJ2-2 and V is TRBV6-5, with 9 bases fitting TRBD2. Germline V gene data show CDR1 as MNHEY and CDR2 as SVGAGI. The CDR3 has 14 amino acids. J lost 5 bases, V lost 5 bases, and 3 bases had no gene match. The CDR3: CASSRTSETGELFF. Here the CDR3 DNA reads TGTGCCAGCAGTCGGACTAGCGAAACCGGGGAGCTGTTTTTT.

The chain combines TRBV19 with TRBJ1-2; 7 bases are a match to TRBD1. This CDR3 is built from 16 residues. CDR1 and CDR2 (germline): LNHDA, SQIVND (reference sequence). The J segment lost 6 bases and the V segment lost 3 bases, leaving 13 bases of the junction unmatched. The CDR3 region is CASSITLRDSLNGYTF. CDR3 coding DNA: TGTGCCAGTAGTATTACCCTCAGGGACAGCTTGAATGGCTACACCTTC.

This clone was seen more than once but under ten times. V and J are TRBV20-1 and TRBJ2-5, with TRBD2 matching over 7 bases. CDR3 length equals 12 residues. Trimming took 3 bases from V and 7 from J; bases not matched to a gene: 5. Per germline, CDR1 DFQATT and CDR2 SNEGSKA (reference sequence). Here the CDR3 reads CSASAGVGTQYF. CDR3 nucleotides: TGCAGTGCTAGTGCGGGGGTTGGGACCCAGTACTTC.

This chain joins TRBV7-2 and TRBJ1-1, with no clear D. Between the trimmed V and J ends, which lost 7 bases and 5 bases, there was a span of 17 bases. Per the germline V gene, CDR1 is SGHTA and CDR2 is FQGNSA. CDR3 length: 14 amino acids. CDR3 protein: CASNPAAGGTEAFF. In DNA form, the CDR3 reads TGTGCCAGCAACCCTGCCGCCGGCGGGACTGAAGCTTTCTTT.

CDR3 DNA: TGTGCCAGCAGCCTCTCAGACCCGGGGAGGTCCTATGGCTACACCTTC. Its translation: CASSLSDPGRSYGYTF. The chain employs TRBV7-9 and TRBJ1-2; D ambiguous. CDR3 length: 16 amino acids. Per the germline V gene, CDR1 is SEHNR and CDR2 is FQNEAQ (reference sequence). Trimming took 5 bases from V and 4 from J, leaving 20 bases between them.

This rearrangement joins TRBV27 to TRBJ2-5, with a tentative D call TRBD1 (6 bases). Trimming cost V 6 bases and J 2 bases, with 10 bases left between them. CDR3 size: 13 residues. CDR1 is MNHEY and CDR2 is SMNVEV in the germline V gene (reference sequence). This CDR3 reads CASRGQLQETQYF. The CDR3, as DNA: TGTGCCAGCAGGGGACAACTGCAAGAGACCCAGTACTTC.

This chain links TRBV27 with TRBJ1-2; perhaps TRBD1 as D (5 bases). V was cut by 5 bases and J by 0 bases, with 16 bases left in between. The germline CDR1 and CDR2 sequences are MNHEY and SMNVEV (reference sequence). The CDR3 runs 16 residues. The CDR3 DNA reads TGTGCCAGCAGTCCGTACGCCGGGACTACTAACTATGGCTACACCTTC. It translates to CASSPYAGTTNYGYTF.

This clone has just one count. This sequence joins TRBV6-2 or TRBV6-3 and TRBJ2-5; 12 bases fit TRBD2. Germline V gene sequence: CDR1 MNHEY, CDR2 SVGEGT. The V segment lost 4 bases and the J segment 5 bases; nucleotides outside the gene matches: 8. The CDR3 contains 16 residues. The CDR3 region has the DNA TGTGCCAGCAGTTCCAGACTAGCGGGAGTGGTGGAGACCCAGTACTTC. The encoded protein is CASSSRLAGVVETQYF.